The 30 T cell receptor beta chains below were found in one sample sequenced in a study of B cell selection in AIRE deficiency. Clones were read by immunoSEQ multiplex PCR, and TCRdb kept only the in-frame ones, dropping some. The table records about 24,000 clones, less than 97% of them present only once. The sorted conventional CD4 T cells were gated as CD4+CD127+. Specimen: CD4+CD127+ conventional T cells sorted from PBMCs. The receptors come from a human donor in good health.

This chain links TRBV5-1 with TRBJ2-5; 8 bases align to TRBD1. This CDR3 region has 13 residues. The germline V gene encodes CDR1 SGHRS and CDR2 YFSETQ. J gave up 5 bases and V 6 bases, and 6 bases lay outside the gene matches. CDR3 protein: CASNDRGRETQYF. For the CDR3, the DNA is TGCGCCAGCAACGACAGGGGACGGGAGACCCAGTACTTC.

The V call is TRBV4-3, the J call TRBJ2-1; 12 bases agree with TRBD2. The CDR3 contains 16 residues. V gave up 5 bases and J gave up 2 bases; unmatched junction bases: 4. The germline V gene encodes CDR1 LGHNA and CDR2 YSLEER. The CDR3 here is CASSARLAGAYNEQFF. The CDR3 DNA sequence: TGCGCCAGCAGCGCCCGACTAGCGGGGGCCTACAATGAGCAGTTCTTC.

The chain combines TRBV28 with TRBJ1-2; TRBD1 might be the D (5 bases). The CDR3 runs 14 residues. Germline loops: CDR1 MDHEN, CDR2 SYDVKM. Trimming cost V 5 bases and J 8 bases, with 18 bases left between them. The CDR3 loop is CASSTLQVSLGYTF. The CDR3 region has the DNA TGTGCCAGCAGTACCTTACAGGTATCTCTAGGCTACACCTTC.

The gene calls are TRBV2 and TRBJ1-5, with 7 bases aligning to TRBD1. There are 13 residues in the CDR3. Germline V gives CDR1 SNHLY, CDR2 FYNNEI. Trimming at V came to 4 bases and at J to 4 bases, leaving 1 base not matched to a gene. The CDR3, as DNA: TGTGCCAGCAGTGGGACAGGAAATCAGCCCCAGCATTTT. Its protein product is CASSGTGNQPQHF.

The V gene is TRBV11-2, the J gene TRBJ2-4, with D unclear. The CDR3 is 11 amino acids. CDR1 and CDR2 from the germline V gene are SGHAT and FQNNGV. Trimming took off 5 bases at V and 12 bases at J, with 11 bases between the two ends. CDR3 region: CASSLSSHQYF. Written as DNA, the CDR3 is TGTGCCAGCAGCCTGTCCTCCCATCAGTACTTC.

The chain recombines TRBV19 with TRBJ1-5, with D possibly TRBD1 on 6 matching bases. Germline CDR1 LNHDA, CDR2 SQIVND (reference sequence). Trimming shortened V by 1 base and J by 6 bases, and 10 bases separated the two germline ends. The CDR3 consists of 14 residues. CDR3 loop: CASSIGTAGQPQHF. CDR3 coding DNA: TGTGCCAGTAGTATAGGGACAGCAGGTCAGCCCCAGCATTTT. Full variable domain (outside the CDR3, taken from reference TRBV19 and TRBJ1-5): DGGITQSPKYLFRKEGQNVTLSCEQNLNHDAMYWYRQDPGQGLRLIYYSQIVNDFQKGDIAEGYSVSREKKESFPLTVTSAQKNPTAFYLCASSIGTAGQPQHFGDGTRLSIL.

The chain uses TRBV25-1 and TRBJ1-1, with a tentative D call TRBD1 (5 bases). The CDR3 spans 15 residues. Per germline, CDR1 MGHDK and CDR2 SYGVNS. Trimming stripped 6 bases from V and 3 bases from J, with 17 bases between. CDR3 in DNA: TGTGCCAGCAGCCTAGGGAGCAAAGGGGACACTGAAGCTTTCTTT. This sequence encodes CASSLGSKGDTEAFF.

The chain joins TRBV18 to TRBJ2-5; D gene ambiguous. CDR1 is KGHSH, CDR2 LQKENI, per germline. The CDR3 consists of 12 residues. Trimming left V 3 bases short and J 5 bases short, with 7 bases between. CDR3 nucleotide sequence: TGTGCCAGCTCACCGAACGAGGAGACCCAGTACTTC. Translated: CASSPNEETQYF.

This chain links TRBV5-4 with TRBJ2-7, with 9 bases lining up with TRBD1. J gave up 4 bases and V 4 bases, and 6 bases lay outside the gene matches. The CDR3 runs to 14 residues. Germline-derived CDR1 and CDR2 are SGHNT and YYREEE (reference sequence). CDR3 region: CASSGPGQGYEQYF. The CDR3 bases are TGTGCCAGCAGCGGACCGGGACAGGGATACGAGCAGTACTTC.

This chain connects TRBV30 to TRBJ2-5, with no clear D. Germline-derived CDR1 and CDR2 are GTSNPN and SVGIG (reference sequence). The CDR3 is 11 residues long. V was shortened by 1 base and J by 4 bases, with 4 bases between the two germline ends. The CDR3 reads CAWSGTETQYF. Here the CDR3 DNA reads TGTGCCTGGAGTGGGACAGAGACCCAGTACTTC.

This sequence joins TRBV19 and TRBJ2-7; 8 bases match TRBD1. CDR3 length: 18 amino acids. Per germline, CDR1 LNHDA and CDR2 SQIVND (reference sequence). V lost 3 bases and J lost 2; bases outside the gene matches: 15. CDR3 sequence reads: CASSISFWTGTIPYEQYF. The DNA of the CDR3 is TGTGCCAGTAGTATCTCATTTTGGACAGGGACGATACCCTACGAGCAGTACTTC. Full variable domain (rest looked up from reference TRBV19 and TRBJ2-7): DGGITQSPKYLFRKEGQNVTLSCEQNLNHDAMYWYRQDPGQGLRLIYYSQIVNDFQKGDIAEGYSVSREKKESFPLTVTSAQKNPTAFYLCASSISFWTGTIPYEQYFGPGTRLTVT.

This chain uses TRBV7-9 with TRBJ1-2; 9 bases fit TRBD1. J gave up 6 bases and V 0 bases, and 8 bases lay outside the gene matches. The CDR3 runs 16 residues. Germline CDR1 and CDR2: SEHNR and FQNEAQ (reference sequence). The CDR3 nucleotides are TGTGCCAGCAGCTTAGCGTACGGACAGGGGACGAATGGCTACACCTTC. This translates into CASSLAYGQGTNGYTF.

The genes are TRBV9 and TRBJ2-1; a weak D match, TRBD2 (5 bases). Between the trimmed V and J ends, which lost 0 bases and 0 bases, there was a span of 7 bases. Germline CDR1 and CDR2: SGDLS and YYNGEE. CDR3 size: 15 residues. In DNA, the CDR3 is TGTGCCAGCAGCGTAGTAGGGAGCTCCTACAATGAGCAGTTCTTC. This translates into CASSVVGSSYNEQFF. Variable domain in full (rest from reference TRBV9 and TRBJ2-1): DSGVTQTPKHLITATGQRVTLRCSPRSGDLSVYWYQQSLDQGLQFLIQYYNGEERAKGNILERFSAQQFPDLHSELNLSSLELGDSALYFCASSVVGSSYNEQFFGPGTRLTVL.

CDR3 nucleotide sequence: TGTGCCACTGAGTCCCTAGCGGGGGGTCTAAACATTCAGTACTTC. Protein sequence: CATESLAGGLNIQYF. J is TRBJ2-4 and V is TRBV6-1; 11 bases map to TRBD2. CDR3 length: 15 residues. CDR1 MNHNS and CDR2 SASEGT come from the germline V gene. The junction had 11 bases not matched to a gene; V was cut back by 10 bases and J by 6 bases.

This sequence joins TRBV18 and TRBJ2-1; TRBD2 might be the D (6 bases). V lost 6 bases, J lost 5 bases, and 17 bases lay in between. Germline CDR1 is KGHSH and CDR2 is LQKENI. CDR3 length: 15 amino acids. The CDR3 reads CASSPGAGINNEQFF. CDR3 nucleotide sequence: TGTGCCAGCTCCCCGGGAGCAGGGATAAACAATGAGCAGTTCTTC.

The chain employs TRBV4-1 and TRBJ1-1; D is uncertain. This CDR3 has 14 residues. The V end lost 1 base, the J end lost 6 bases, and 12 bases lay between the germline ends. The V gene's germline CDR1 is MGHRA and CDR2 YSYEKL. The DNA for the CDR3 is TGCGCCAGCAGCCAAGTCGGGCGCCAGCCTGAAGCTTTCTTT. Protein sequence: CASSQVGRQPEAFF.

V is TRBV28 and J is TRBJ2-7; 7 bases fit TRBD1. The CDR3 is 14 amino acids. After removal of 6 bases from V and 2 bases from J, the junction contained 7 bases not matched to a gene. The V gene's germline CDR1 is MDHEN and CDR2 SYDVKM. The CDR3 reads CASSHRTGPYEQYF. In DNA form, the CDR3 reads TGTGCCAGCAGCCACCGGACAGGCCCCTACGAGCAGTACTTC.

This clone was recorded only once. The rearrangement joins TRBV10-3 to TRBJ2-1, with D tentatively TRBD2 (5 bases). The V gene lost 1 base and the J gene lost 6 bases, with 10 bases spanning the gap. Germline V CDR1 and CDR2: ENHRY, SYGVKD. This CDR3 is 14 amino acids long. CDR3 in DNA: TGTGCCATCAGTGAGTTGGGAGTAATCAATGAGCAGTTCTTC. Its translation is CAISELGVINEQFF.

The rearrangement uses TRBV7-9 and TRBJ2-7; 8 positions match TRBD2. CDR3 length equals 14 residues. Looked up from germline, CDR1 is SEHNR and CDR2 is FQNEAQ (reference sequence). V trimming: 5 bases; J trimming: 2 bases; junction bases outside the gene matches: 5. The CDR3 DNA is TGTGCCAGCAGCCCCGGGGGGGGGACCTACGAGCAGTACTTC. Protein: CASSPGGGTYEQYF. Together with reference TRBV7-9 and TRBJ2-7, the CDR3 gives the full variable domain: DTGVSQNPRHKITKRGQNVTFRCDPISEHNRLYWYRQTLGQGPEFLTYFQNEAQLEKSRLLSDRFSAERPKGSFSTLEIQRTEQGDSAMYLCASSPGGGTYEQYFGPGTRLTVT.

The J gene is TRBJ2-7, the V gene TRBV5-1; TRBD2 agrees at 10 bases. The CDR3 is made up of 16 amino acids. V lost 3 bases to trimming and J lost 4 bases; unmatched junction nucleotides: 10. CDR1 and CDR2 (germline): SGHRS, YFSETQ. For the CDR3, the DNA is TGCGCCAGCAGCTGGTCATTAGCGGGAGGAGGTTACGAGCAGTACTTC. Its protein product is CASSWSLAGGGYEQYF.

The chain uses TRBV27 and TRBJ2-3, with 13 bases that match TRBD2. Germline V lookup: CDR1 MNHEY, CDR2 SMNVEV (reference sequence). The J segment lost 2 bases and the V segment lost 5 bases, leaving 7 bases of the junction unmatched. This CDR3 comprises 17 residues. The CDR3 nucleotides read TGTGCCAGCAGTAAGACGGGACTAGCGGGAAACACAGATACGCAGTATTTT. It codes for CASSKTGLAGNTDTQYF.

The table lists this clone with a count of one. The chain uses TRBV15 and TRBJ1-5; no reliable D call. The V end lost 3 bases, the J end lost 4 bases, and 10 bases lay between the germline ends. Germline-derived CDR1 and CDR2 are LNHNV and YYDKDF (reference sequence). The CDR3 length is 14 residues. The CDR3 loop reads CATSRGEQNQPQHF. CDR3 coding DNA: TGTGCCACCAGCAGGGGAGAACAAAATCAGCCCCAGCATTTT.

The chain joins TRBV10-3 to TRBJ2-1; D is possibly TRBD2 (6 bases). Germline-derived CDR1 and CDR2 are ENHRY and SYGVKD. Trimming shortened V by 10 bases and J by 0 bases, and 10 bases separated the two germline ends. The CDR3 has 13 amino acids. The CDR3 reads CATGVRSYNEQFF. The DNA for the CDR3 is TGTGCCACGGGGGTCCGCTCCTACAATGAGCAGTTCTTC.

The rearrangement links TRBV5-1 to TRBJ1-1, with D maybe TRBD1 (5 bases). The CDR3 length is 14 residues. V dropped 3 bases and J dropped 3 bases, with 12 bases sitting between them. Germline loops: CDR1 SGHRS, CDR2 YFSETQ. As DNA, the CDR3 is TGCGCCAGCAGCTCACAGGTAGGGTACACTGAAGCTTTCTTT. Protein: CASSSQVGYTEAFF.

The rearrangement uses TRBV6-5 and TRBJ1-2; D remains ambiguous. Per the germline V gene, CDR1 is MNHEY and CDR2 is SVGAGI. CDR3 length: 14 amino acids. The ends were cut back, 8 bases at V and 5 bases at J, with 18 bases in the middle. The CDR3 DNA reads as TGTGCCAGCTCTAGAACGGGAGGGCATTATGGCTACACCTTC. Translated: CASSRTGGHYGYTF.

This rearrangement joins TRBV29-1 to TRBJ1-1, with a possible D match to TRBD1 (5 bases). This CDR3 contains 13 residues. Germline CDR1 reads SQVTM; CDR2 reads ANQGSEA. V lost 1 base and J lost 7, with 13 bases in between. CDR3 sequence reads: CSVEGGRAIEAFF. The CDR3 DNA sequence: TGCAGCGTTGAAGGGGGGAGGGCGATTGAAGCTTTCTTT.

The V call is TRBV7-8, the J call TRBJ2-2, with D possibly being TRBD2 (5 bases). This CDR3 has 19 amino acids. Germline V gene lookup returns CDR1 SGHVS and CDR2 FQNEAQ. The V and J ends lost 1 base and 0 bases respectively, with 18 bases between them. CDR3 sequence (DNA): TGTGCCAGCAGCTTAGGGCGCGGGCGTAGGATCCCGAACACCGGGGAGCTGTTTTTT. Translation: CASSLGRGRRIPNTGELFF.

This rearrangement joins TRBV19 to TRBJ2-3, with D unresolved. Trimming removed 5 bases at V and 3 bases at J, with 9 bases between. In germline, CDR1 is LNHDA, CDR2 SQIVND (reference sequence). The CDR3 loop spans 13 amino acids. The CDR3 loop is CASSSQRTDTQYF. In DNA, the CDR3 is TGTGCCAGTAGTTCTCAAAGGACAGATACGCAGTATTTT.

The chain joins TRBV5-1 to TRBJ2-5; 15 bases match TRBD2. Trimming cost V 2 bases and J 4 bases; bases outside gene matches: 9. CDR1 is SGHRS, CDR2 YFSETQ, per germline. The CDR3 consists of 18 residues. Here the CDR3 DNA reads TGCGCCAGCAGCTTACACGCACCGGGACTAGCGGGGGGAGAGACCCAGTACTTC. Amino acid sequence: CASSLHAPGLAGGETQYF. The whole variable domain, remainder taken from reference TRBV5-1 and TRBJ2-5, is KAGVTQTPRYLIKTRGQQVTLSCSPISGHRSVSWYQQTPGQGLQFLFEYFSETQRNKGNFPGRFSGRQFSNSRSEMNVSTLELGDSALYLCASSLHAPGLAGGETQYFGPGTRLLVL.

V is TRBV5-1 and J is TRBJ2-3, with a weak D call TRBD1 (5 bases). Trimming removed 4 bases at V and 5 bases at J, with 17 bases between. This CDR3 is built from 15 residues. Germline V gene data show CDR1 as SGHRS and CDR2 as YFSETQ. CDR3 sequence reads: CASSPGQGVIDTQYF. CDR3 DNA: TGCGCCAGCAGCCCTGGCCAGGGCGTAATAGATACGCAGTATTTT.